This T cell receptor (beta chain) was recorded in a study of low-dose radiotherapy and immunotherapy resistance in tumors. Overall study: Treatment of Cohort 2 consisted of 1 Gy per fraction every two weeks, amounting to 13 Gy over 26 weeks.

Covering alpha and beta chains, TRAV- and TRBV-specific primers were used for the first-strand cDNA. A roughly 20-cycle PCR with a constant-region primer and V-primer adapter amplified TCRs. TCRdb reanalysed the reads using MiXCR and keeps one entry per CDR3 protein. Seen here are roughly 100,000 distinct CDR3 sequences, 20% to 25% observed once, and the top ten hold 9.5% to 15%. Time point reported: after trial treatment. Sample treatment: LDRT plus nivolumab, ipilimumab, low-dose cyclophosphamide and aspirin (RACIN trial). Germline V lookup: CDR1 MGHRA, CDR2 YSYEKL. Unmatched junction bases numbered 0, after V lost 4 bases and J lost 1 base. CDR3 length: 14 residues.

The origin of this receptor is a female donor with ovarian cancer. This chain uses TRBV4-1 with TRBJ2-3, with 9 nucleotides matching TRBD1. Specimen: PBMCs, collected after low-dose radiotherapy plus immunotherapy. In DNA, the CDR3 is TGCGCCAGCAGCCGGACAGGGGGCACAGATACGCAGTATTTT. Translation gives CASSRTGGTDTQYF.